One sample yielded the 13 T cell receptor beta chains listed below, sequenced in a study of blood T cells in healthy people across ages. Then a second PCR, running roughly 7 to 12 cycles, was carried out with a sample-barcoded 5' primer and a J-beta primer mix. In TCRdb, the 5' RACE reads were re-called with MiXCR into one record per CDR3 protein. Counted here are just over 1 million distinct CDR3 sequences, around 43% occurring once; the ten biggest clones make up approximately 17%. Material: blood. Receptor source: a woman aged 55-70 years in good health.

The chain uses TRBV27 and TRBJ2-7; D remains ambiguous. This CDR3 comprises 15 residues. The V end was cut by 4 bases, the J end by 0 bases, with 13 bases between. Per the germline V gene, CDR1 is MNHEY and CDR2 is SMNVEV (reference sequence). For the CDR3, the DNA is TGTGCCAGCAGTTCTTCCGACCCCAACTCCTACGAGCAGTACTTC. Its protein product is CASSSSDPNSYEQYF.

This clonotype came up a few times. In DNA form, the CDR3 reads TGTGCCAGCAGTATACAGGGGGTGATCTCCTACGAGCAGTACTTC. This encodes CASSIQGVISYEQYF. The rearrangement links TRBV28 to TRBJ2-7; TRBD1 matches 8 bases. This CDR3 spans 15 amino acids. V shed 5 bases and J 0 bases; nucleotides not matched to a gene: 6. The V gene's germline CDR1 is MDHEN and CDR2 SYDVKM.

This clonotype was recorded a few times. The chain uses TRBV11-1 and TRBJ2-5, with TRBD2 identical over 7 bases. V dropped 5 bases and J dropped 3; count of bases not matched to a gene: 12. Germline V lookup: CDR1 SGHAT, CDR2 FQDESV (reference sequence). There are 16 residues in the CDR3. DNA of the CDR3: TGTGCCAGCAGCCCGGGCCGATTGGCGGGAGAAGAGACCCAGTACTTC. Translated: CASSPGRLAGEETQYF.

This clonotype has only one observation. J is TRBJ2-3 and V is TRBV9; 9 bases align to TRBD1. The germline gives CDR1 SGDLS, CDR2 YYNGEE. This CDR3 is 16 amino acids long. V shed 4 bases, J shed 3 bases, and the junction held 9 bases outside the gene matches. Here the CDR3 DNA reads TGTGCCAGCAGCATAGGCCCGACAGGGGGAACAGATACGCAGTATTTT. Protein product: CASSIGPTGGTDTQYF.

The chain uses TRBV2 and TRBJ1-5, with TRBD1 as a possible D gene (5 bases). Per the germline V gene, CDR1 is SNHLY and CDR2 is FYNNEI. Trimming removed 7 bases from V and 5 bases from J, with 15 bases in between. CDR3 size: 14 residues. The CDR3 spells CASNDRDGYQPQHF. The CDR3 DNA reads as TGTGCCAGCAATGACCGGGACGGGTATCAGCCCCAGCATTTT.

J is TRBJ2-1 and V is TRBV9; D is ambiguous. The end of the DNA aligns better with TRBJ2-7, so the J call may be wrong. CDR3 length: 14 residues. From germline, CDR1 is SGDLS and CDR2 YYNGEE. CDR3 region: CASNSGSSYNEQYF. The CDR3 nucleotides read TGTGCCAGCAATTCCGGAAGCTCCTACAATGAGCAGTACTTC.

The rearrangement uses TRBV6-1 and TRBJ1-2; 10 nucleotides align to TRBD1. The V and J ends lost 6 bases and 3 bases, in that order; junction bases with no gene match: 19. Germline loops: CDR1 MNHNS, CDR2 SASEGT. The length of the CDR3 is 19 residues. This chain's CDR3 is CASSNGLPWGQGMDYGYTF. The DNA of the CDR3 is TGTGCCAGCAGCAACGGGCTCCCCTGGGGACAGGGGATGGACTATGGCTACACCTTC.

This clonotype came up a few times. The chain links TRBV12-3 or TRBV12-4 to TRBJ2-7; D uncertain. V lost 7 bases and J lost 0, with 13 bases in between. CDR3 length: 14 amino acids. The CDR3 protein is CASTHTARSYEQYF. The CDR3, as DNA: TGTGCCAGCACACACACAGCCCGCTCCTACGAGCAGTACTTC.

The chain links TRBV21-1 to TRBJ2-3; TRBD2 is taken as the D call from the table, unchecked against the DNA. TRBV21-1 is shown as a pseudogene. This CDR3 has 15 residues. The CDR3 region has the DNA TGTGCCTTGGTCCGTGGGAGCGGGATTGCAGATACGCAGTATTTT. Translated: CALVRGSGIADTQYF.

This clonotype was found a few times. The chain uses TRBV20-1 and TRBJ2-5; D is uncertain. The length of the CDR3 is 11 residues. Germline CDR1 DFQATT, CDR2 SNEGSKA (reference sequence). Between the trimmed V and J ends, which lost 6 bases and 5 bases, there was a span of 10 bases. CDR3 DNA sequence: TGCAGTGCCGTCCACCGGGAGACCCAGTACTTC. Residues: CSAVHRETQYF.

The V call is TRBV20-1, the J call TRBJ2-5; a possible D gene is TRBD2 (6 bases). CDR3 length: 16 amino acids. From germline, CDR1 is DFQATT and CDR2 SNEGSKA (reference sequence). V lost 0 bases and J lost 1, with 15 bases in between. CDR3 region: CSARDWVAALQETQYF. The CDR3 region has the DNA TGCAGTGCTAGAGATTGGGTAGCGGCCCTCCAAGAGACCCAGTACTTC.

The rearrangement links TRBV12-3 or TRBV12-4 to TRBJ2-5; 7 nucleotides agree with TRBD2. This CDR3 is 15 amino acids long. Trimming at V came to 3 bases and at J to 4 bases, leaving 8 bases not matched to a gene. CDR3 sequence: CASSFRGRAIETQYF. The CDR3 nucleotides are TGTGCCAGCAGTTTTCGAGGGAGGGCCATAGAGACCCAGTACTTC.

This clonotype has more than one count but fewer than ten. The CDR3 spells CSAIYPGTQETQYF. In nucleotides, the CDR3 is TGCAGTGCTATCTACCCCGGGACACAAGAGACCCAGTACTTC. The chain joins TRBV20-1 to TRBJ2-5; a weak D match, TRBD1 (6 bases). The CDR3 totals 14 residues. V lost 4 bases and J lost 2, with 14 bases in between. Germline CDR1 and CDR2: DFQATT and SNEGSKA (reference sequence).